This T cell receptor (beta chain) came from a study of beta chain features in type 1 diabetes (dated by TCRdb to the late 2010s). For the study in its entirety: Mean age, gender distribution, total cell number and subset yield were not different between patients and healthy donors. A total of approximately 100 million sorted cells were examined across all samples, and the number of cells per subset was strongly correlated with RNA yield. In the study, recently diagnosed type 1 diabetes patients and matched healthy donors were compared on the TCRB repertoires of their sorted circulating CD4+ T cell subsets. Whereas all 30 or so donors provided naive and central memory subsets, regulatory and stem cell-like memory subsets were isolated from just 8 patients and roughly 8 healthy donors. The paper's findings and limits, for the study overall: Naive, central memory and regulatory TCRB repertoires appeared to be more similar among patients than among healthy donors. Only small numbers of individuals were included in the HLA sub-analyses, which left unresolved whether HLA type had any influence on TCRB rearrangement. PCR may preferentially amplify shorter templates, but because patient and control samples were amplified and corrected together, any resulting skew would affect both groups equally. Because cDNA was sequenced instead of genomic DNA, activated cells with high expression could be over-represented, although the groups did not differ in activation or CD3 levels. A moderate but significant shortening of TCRB CDR3 length was observed in type 1 diabetes patients in all four CD4+ subsets. At VDJ recombination sites, type 1 diabetes patients had fewer insertions and more deleted nucleotides, which implies abnormalities in thymic rearrangement.

From each donor, a single peripheral blood sample of roughly 0.11 L on average was drawn into heparinised tubes. Naive, central memory, regulatory and stem cell-like memory CD4+ T cells were sorted on a BD FACSAria II using a panel including CD45RO, CCR7, CD25, CD127, CD95 and CD27. Purity was above 95% for every sorted population. Right away, PBMCs were isolated by Lymphoprep density gradient centrifugation and were stained directly, with no culture step. Samples were stained and sorted in pairs, with one healthy donor and one patient per experiment, so that batch effects were minimized. The entire isolated RNA was reverse transcribed using the High Capacity cDNA Reverse Transcription Kit, and thus expressed TCRB transcripts were sequenced. Naive, central memory and regulatory T cell samples underwent deep immunoSEQ sequencing, averaging around 3.9 million total reads per sample. After sorted cells were lysed in RLT buffer, RNA was extracted with DNase-treated RNeasy Micro or Mini kits, with the choice depending on cell number. Each cell subset was processed on its own to prevent cross-contamination, while patient and healthy donor samples were processed together. TCRB sequences were amplified from cDNA with the immunoSEQ multiplex PCR, producing 87-bp fragments spanning the CDR3 region. Sequencing of the amplicons was performed on the Illumina HiSeq platform. As for the original processing: Synthetic template baselines were used to correct PCR bias computationally, reads within Hamming distance 2 were collapsed, and singletons that could not be merged were discarded. Reads were aligned against IMGT so that V, D and J genes, CDR3 length and insertions or deletions at six rearrangement sites could be assigned. Within each subset, clonotype counts were normalized to the number of sorted cells before true diversity and Gini coefficients were calculated with the tcR R package. The overlap coefficient, calculated on TCRB nucleotide sequences, was used to measure repertoire sharing. Out-of-frame TCRB sequences from naive cells were analyzed to stand in for the pre-selection repertoire. What TCRdb holds here is the immuneACCESS table cut down to in-frame rearrangements. Part of the clones is not present; checked against another copy, under half of the missing clones reflect an unresolved V gene, and the others are unexplained. That table supplies the V and J calls and clone size; D and trimming were determined from the DNA. This sample comprises almost 250,000 clones, roughly 15% of them detected only once. The leading ten clones occupy about 0.03% of the sample.

This clone occurred a few times. The antigen it binds to is not known. Per-base quality was not reported, and no clone a single base away is much larger than it. At the junction V is shortened by 0 bases and J by 1 base, with 8 bases in between. The CDR3 spans 15 residues, from the cysteine through the phenylalanine. Of all the DNA, just the CDR3 is kept, 45 bases in frame from base 1. Looking up the germline V gene yields CDR1 MNHEY and CDR2 SVGAGI. The sequenced material came from naive CD4+ T cells from blood. In light of the paper, this sample's cell subset or site label describes: true naive CD4+ T cells. The chain is made from TRBV6-5 and TRBJ2-3; matching of 6 bases hints at TRBD2 as the D gene. The sequence was obtained from a woman aged 40-49 years in good health. The CDR3: CASSYSRGGTDTQYF. In nucleotides, the sequence is TGTGCCAGCAGTTACTCGCGGGGAGGCACAGATACGCAGTATTTT.